This TCR beta chain was retrieved from a study of T cells in Graves' hyperthyroidism and ophthalmopathy. This clonotype was seen a handful of times. Each diagnosis was grounded in clinical symptoms, serum thyroxine and TRAb, thyroid ultrasound, and orbital computed tomography. The CDR3 is 17 amino acids. The V and J ends lost 3 bases and 3 bases, in that order; junction bases with no gene match: 6. Amplification targeted TCR beta CDR3 regions from RNA transcripts. HTBI primers were employed in a first-round RT-PCR of the TCR CDR3. TCRdb used MiXCR to reprocess the multiplex PCR reads, holding one entry per CDR3 protein. The sample lists around 420,000 distinct CDR3 sequences; approximately 14% were seen once.

The chain combines TRBV12-3 or TRBV12-4 with TRBJ2-6, with TRBD1 matching 9 bases. The sample consisted of blood. The sequence came from a young woman with Graves' hyperthyroidism. CDR3 coding DNA: TGTGCCAGCAGTTTTGACAGGGGGGGATTTGGGGCCAACGTCCTGACTTTC. It specifies CASSFDRGGFGANVLTF.